This TCR beta chain was sequenced for a study of glioma-infiltrating T cells after dendritic cell vaccination. Study overall: Patients received autologous tumor lysate-pulsed dendritic cell vaccination between about 2003 and 2013.

Amplification used 60 V beta primers and 13 J beta primers. Using immunoSEQ multiplex PCR, the repertoire was profiled, and TCRdb retains in-frame clones only, with some absent. The table has more than 100,000 clones, roughly 79% seen once. V was clipped by 2 bases and J by 5 bases, with 10 bases between them. Germline V CDR1 and CDR2: KGHSH, LQKENI. This CDR3 spans 13 amino acids. The gene calls are TRBV18 and TRBJ2-7; D might be TRBD1 (5 bases). Material: blood, obtained before dendritic cell vaccination. This clonotype originated in a human donor with glioblastoma. The CDR3 sequence: CASSPRQGHEQYF. CDR3 DNA sequence: TGTGCCAGCTCACCAAGGCAGGGCCACGAGCAGTACTTC. The full variable domain, its missing parts supplied by reference TRBV18 and TRBJ2-7, is NAGVMQNPRHLVRRRGQEARLRCSPMKGHSHVYWYRQLPEEGLKFMVYLQKENIIDESGMPKERFSAEFPKEGPSILRIQQVVRGDSAAYFCASSPRQGHEQYFGPGTRLTVT.